The clone carrying this T cell receptor beta chain was counted many times. Its antigen is not known. This record belongs to a study of CD8 T cells in ankylosing spondylitis. Whole-study findings and limits: Existing reports had already noted some motif variants in reactive arthritis synovial fluid and blood.

Germline V gene sequence: CDR1 SNHLY, CDR2 FYNNEI. This CDR3 has 13 amino acids. Trimming left V 11 bases short and J 3 bases short, with 13 bases between. From the 5' RACE reads, TCRdb called clonotypes with MiXCR, one entry per CDR3 protein. The sample records about 130,000 distinct CDR3 sequences, roughly 6.6% being singletons. The chain joins TRBV2 to TRBJ2-2, with D possibly matching TRBD2 (5 bases). The receptor's source is a female donor with ankylosing spondylitis or in good health (not recorded which). Sequenced sample: blood, either unsorted or a sorted T cell fraction (not recorded which). The CDR3: CAGRAGHTGELFF. CDR3 DNA: TGTGCCGGGCGGGCAGGACACACCGGGGAGCTGTTTTTT.